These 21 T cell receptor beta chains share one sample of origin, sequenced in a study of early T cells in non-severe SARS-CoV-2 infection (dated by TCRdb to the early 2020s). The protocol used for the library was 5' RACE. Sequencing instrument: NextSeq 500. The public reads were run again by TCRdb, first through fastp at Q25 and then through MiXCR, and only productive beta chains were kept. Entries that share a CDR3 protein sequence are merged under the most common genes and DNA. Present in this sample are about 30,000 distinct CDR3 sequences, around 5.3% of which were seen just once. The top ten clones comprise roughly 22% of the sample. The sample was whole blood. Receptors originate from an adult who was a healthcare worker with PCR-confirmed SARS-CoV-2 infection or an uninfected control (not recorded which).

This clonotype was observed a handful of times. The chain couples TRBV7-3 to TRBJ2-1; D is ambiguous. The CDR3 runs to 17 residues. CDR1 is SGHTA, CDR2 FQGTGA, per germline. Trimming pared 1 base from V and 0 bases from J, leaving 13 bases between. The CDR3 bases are TGTGCCAGCAGCTTAAGGGCACGGCTGAGCTCCTACAATGAGCAGTTCTTC. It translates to CASSLRARLSSYNEQFF. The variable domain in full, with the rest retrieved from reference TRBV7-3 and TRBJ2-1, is GAGVSQTPSNKVTEKGKYVELRCDPISGHTALYWYRQSLGQGPEFLIYFQGTGAADDSGLPNDRFFAVRPEGSVSTLKIQRTERGDSAVYLCASSLRARLSSYNEQFFGPGTRLTVL.

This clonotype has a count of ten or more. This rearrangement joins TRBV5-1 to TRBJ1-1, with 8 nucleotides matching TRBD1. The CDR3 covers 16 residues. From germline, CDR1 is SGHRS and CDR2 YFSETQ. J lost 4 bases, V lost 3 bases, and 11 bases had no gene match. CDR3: CASSWPTTGGITEAFF. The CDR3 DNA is TGCGCCAGCAGCTGGCCCACTACAGGGGGAATCACTGAAGCTTTCTTT. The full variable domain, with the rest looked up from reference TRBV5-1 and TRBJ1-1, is KAGVTQTPRYLIKTRGQQVTLSCSPISGHRSVSWYQQTPGQGLQFLFEYFSETQRNKGNFPGRFSGRQFSNSRSEMNVSTLELGDSALYLCASSWPTTGGITEAFFGQGTRLTVV.

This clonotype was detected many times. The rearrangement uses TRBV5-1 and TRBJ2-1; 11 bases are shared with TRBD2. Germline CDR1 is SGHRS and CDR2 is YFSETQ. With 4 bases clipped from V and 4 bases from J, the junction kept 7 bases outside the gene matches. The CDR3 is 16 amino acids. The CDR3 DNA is TGCGCCAGCAGCCCCCTAGCGGGAGGCCGTTACAATGAGCAGTTCTTC. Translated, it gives CASSPLAGGRYNEQFF.

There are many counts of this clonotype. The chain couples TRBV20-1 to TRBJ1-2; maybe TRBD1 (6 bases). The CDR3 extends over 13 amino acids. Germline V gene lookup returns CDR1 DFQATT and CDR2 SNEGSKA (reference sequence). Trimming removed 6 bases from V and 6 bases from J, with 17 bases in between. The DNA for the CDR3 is TGCAGTGCCATACCTACAGGGACGGATGGCTACACCTTC. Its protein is CSAIPTGTDGYTF.

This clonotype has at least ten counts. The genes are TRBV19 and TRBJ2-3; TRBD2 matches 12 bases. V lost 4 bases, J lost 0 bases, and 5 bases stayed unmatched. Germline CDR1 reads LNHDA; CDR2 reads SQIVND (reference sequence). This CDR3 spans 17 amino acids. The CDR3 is CASSTPLAGGSTDTQYF. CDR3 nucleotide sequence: TGTGCCAGTAGTACCCCTCTAGCGGGGGGGAGCACAGATACGCAGTATTTT.

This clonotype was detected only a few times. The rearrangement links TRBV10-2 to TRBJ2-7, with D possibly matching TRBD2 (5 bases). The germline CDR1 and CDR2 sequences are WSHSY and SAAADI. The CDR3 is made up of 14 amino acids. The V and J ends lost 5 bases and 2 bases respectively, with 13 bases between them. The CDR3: CASSNTSFPYEQYF. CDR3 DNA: TGCGCCAGCAGTAACACTAGTTTTCCCTACGAGCAGTACTTC.

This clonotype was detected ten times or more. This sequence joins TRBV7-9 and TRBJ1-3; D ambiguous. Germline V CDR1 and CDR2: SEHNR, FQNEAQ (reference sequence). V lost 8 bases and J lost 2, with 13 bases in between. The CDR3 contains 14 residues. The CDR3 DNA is TGTGCCAGCTTTCGGGAAGGGACTGGAAACACCATATATTTT. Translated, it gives CASFREGTGNTIYF. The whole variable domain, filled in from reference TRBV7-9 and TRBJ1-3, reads DTGVSQNPRHKITKRGQNVTFRCDPISEHNRLYWYRQTLGQGPEFLTYFQNEAQLEKSRLLSDRFSAERPKGSFSTLEIQRTEQGDSAMYLCASFREGTGNTIYFGEGSWLTVV.

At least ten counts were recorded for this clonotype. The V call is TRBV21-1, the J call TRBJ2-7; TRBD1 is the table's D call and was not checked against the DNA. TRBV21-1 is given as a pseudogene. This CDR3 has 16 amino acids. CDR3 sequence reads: CASSKGPGGADYEQYF. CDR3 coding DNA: TGTGCCAGCAGCAAAGGTCCCGGGGGGGCGGACTACGAGCAGTACTTC.

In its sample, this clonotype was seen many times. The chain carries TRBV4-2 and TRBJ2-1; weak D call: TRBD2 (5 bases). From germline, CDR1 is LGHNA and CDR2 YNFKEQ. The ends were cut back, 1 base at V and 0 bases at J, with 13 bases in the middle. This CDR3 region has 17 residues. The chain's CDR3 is CASSQVIAWSSYNEQFF. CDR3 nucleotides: TGTGCCAGCAGCCAAGTAATAGCGTGGAGCTCCTACAATGAGCAGTTCTTC.

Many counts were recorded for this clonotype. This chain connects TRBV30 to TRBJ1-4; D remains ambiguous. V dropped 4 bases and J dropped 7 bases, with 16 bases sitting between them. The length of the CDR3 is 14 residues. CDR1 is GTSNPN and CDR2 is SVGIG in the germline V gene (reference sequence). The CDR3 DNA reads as TGTGCCTGGACCTACCTACCAAGCAGTGAAAAACTGTTTTTT. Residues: CAWTYLPSSEKLFF.

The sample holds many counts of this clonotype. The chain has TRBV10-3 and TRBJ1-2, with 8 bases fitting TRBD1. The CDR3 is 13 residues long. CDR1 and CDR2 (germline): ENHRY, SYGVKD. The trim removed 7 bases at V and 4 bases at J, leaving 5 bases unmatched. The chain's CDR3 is CAINRQGSYGYTF. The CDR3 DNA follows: TGTGCCATCAATAGACAGGGGAGCTATGGCTACACCTTC.

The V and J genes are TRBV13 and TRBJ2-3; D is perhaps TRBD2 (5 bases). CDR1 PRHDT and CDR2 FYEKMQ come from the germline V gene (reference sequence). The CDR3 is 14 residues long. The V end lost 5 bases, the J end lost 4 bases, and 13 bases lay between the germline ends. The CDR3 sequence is CASSIRPGADTQYF. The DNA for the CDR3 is TGTGCCAGCAGCATCCGACCCGGGGCAGATACGCAGTATTTT.

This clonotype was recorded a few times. The CDR3 nucleotides read TGTGCCAGCAGAGCCATGGACAGAGACGTCCTGACTTTC. Translating it yields CASRAMDRDVLTF. The chain uses TRBV7-9 and TRBJ2-6, with D maybe TRBD1 (6 bases). With 6 bases removed from V and 11 bases from J, the gap between germline ends came to 14 bases. The CDR3 is 13 amino acids. CDR1 and CDR2 (germline): SEHNR, FQNEAQ (reference sequence). The full variable domain, with the rest looked up from reference TRBV7-9 and TRBJ2-6, is DTGVSQNPRHKITKRGQNVTFRCDPISEHNRLYWYRQTLGQGPEFLTYFQNEAQLEKSRLLSDRFSAERPKGSFSTLEIQRTEQGDSAMYLCASRAMDRDVLTFGAGSRLTVL.

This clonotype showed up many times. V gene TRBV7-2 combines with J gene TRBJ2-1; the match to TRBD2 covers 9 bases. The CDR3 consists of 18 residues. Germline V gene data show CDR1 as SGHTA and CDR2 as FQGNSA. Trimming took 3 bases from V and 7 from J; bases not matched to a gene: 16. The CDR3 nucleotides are TGTGCCAGCAGCTTGATGGCGGGGGGGCCAGACGTTCCGAATGAGCAGTTCTTC. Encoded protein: CASSLMAGGPDVPNEQFF.

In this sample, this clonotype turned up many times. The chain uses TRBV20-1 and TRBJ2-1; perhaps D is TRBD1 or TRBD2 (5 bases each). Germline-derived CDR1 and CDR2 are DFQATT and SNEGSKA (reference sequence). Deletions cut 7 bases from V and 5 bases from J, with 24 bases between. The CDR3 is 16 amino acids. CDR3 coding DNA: TGCAGTGTCCTTCACCGGGACCACATCCTCCACAATGAGCAGTTCTTC. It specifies CSVLHRDHILHNEQFF.

The DNA for the CDR3 is TGTGCCAGCAGTTTATGGACCGAAGAGACCCAGTACTTC. Amino acid sequence: CASSLWTEETQYF. The chain has TRBV12-3 or TRBV12-4 and TRBJ2-5; no clear D. The CDR3 has 13 amino acids. Trimming pared 2 bases from V and 3 bases from J, leaving 7 bases between.

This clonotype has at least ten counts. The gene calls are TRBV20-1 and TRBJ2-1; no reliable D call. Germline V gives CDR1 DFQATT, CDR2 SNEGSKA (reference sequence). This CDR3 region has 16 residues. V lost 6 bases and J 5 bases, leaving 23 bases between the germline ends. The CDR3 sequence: CSASREATITHNEQFF. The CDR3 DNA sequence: TGCAGTGCAAGCAGAGAGGCTACGATAACCCACAATGAGCAGTTCTTC.

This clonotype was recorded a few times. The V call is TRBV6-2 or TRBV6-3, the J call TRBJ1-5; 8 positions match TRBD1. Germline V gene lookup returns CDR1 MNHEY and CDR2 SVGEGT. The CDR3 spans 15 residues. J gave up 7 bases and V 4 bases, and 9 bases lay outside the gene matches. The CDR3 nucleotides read TGTGCCAGCAGTTTTCGCCAGGGGGCCGGGCAGCCCCAGCATTTT. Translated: CASSFRQGAGQPQHF.

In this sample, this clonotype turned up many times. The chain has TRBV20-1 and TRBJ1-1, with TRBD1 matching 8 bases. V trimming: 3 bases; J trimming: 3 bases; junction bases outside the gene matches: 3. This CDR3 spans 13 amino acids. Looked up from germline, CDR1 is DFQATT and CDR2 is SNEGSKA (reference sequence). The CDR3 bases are TGCAGTGCTAGTTTACAGGGGGACACTGAAGCTTTCTTT. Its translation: CSASLQGDTEAFF.

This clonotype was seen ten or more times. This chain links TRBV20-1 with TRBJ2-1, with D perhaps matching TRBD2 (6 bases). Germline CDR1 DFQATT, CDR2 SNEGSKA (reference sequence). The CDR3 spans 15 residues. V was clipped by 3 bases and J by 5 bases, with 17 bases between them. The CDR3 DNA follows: TGCAGTGCTAGGGTAGGCGGGATAAGTAACAATGAGCAGTTCTTC. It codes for CSARVGGISNNEQFF.

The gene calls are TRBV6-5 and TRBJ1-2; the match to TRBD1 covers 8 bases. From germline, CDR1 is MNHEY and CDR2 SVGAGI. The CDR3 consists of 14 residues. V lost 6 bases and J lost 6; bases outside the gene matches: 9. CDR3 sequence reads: CASSRTGFMDGYTF. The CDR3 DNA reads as TGTGCCAGCAGCCGGACAGGGTTCATGGATGGCTACACCTTC.